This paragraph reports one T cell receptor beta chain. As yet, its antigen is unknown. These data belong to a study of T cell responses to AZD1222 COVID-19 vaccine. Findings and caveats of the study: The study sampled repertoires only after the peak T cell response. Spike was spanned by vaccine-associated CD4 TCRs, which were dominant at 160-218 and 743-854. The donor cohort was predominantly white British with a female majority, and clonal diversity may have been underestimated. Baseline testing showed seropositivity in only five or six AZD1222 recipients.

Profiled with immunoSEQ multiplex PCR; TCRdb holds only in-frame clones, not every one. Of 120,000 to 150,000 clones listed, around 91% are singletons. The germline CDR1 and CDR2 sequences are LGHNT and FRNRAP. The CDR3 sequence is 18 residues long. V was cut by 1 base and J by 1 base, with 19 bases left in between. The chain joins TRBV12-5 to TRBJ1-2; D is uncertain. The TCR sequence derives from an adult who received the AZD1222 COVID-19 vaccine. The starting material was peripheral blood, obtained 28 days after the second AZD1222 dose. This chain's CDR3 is CASGLDLGSPHSNYGYTF. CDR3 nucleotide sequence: TGTGCTAGTGGTTTGGATCTGGGTTCCCCCCACAGTAACTATGGCTACACCTTC.